This T cell receptor (beta chain) comes out of a study of patients and donors after allogeneic stem cell transplantation. TCRdb passed the RT-PCR reads through MiXCR, listing each CDR3 protein once. The sample gives 900,000 to 1,000,000 distinct CDR3 sequences, roughly 18% of which show up once; 5% to 7.5% is in the top ten. Germline V gene data show CDR1 as GTSNPN and CDR2 as SVGIG (reference sequence). Trimming removed 3 bases from V and 4 bases from J, with 16 bases in between. The CDR3 has 15 amino acids. The chain recombines TRBV30 with TRBJ1-5; no firm D call. Sequenced sample: blood, either unsorted or a sorted T cell fraction (not recorded which). The sequence derives from a human donor who was either an allogeneic HSCT recipient or a stem cell or donor lymphocyte infusion donor (not recorded which). It is not recorded whose cells these are; they may come from a transplant donor. The CDR3 nucleotides are TGTGCCTGGAGCCCTGTCGGGCGGAATAATCAGCCCCAGCATTTT. This translates into CAWSPVGRNNQPQHF.